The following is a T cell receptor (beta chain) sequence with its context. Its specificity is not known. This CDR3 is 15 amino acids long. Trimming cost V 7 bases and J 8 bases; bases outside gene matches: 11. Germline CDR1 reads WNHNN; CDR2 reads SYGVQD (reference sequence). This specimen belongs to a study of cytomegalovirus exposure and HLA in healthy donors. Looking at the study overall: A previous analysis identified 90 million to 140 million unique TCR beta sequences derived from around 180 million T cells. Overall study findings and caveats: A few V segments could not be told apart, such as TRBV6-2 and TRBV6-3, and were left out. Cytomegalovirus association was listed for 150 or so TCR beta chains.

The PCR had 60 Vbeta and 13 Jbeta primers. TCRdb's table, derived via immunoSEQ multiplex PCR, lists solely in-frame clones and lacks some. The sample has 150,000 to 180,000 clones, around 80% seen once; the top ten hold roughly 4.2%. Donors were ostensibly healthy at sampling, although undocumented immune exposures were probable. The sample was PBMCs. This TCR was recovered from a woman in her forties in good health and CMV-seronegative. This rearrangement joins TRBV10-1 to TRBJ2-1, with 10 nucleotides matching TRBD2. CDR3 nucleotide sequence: TGCGCCAGCACAAGCGGGAGGGCCCTCCGGGATGAGCAGTTCTTC. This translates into CASTSGRALRDEQFF.